These 17 T cell receptor beta chains share one sample of origin, sequenced in a study of T cell responses to AZD1222 COVID-19 vaccine. Libraries were prepared by immunoSEQ multiplex PCR; TCRdb keeps only in-frame clonotypes and omits some of them. The sample holds about 82,000 clones; around 82% are singletons and the top ten take approximately 1.3%. The source was peripheral blood, collected 28 days after the second AZD1222 dose. All receptors derive from an adult who received the AZD1222 COVID-19 vaccine.

The CDR3 nucleotides read TGTGCCAGTACCCCCCCCGGACAGGGGGCTGGTGGCTACACCTTC. Its protein is CASTPPGQGAGGYTF. The chain is built from TRBV19 and TRBJ1-2, with 11 bases fitting TRBD1. V lost 7 bases, J lost 7 bases, and 11 bases stayed unmatched. The CDR3 extends over 15 amino acids. CDR1 and CDR2 (germline): LNHDA, SQIVND (reference sequence).

The chain has TRBV28 and TRBJ2-7; the D is unclear. V was clipped by 10 bases and J by 2 bases, with 18 bases between them. The CDR3 has 14 amino acids. Germline V CDR1 and CDR2: MDHEN, SYDVKM. CDR3 DNA: TGTGCCACAACTCTAATAGCCTCCCCCTACGAGCAGTACTTC. Its protein product is CATTLIASPYEQYF.

The V call is TRBV7-2, the J call TRBJ1-5; a weak D match, TRBD1 (5 bases). V was trimmed by 1 base and J by 5 bases, leaving 18 bases between them. This CDR3 spans 17 amino acids. Looked up from germline, CDR1 is SGHTA and CDR2 is FQGNSA. The CDR3 here is CASSLGYGGAYHQPQHF. The CDR3 nucleotides read TGTGCCAGCAGCTTAGGTTATGGAGGGGCGTATCATCAGCCCCAGCATTTT.

This rearrangement joins TRBV7-8 to TRBJ1-2, with D uncertain. The CDR3 sequence is 13 residues long. The germline gives CDR1 SGHVS, CDR2 FQNEAQ. Deletions cut 4 bases from V and 2 bases from J, with 8 bases between. The CDR3 protein is CASSSDGNYGYTF. The CDR3 nucleotides read TGTGCCAGCAGCTCGGACGGGAACTATGGCTACACCTTC.

About this clone: This may be a read error, as it is one base from a much larger clone. This rearrangement joins TRBV12-3 or TRBV12-4 to TRBJ2-7; D is possibly TRBD1 (5 bases). The CDR3 loop spans 12 amino acids. V dropped 2 bases and J dropped 3 bases, with 5 bases sitting between them. CDR3 protein: CASSLQGYEQYF. The CDR3 DNA sequence: TGTGCCAGCAGTTTACAGGGCTACGAGCAGTACTTC.

CDR3 DNA: TGTGCCAGCAGTTTAGTACCTCCTGGAAACACCATATATTTT. Protein sequence: CASSLVPPGNTIYF. The chain couples TRBV27 to TRBJ1-3, with D hard to call. The CDR3 runs to 14 residues. V dropped 2 bases and J dropped 2 bases, with 7 bases sitting between them. Germline lookup yields CDR1 MNHEY and CDR2 SMNVEV (reference sequence).

V and J are TRBV6-5 and TRBJ2-1, with D perhaps TRBD1 or TRBD2 (6 bases each). The germline V gene encodes CDR1 MNHEY and CDR2 SVGAGI. The V and J ends lost 4 bases and 7 bases respectively, with 17 bases between them. The CDR3 sequence is 15 residues long. The CDR3 DNA reads TGTGCCAGCAGTTCGTATTTACTAGGGGGGAATGAGCAGTTCTTC. Translated: CASSSYLLGGNEQFF.

The chain employs TRBV7-3 and TRBJ1-1; the match to TRBD1 covers 11 bases. The ends lost 0 bases at V and 5 bases at J; junction bases unmatched: 2. Germline V gene sequence: CDR1 SGHTA, CDR2 FQGTGA. CDR3 size: 15 residues. CDR3 in DNA: TGTGCCAGCAGCTTAACCGGACAGGGGGCTACTGAAGCTTTCTTT. It codes for CASSLTGQGATEAFF.

This chain uses TRBV7-2 with TRBJ2-5; 15 nucleotides agree with TRBD2. This CDR3 has 16 residues. Germline CDR1 SGHTA, CDR2 FQGNSA. V shed 3 bases and J 5 bases; nucleotides not matched to a gene: 4. The CDR3 DNA follows: TGTGCCAGCAGCTTTGGACTAGCGGGAGGGCTTGAGACCCAGTACTTC. Its protein is CASSFGLAGGLETQYF.

The chain combines TRBV28 with TRBJ2-3; 10 bases are shared with TRBD2. CDR1 is MDHEN, CDR2 SYDVKM, per germline. V trimming: 3 bases; J trimming: 4 bases; junction bases outside the gene matches: 4. The CDR3 sequence is 15 residues long. The CDR3 loop is CASSLGLAMSDTQYF. In nucleotides, the CDR3 is TGTGCCAGCAGTTTGGGACTAGCGATGTCAGATACGCAGTATTTT.

V gene TRBV28 combines with J gene TRBJ2-3; D might be TRBD2 (6 bases). V lost 2 bases and J lost 0, with 9 bases in between. This CDR3 region has 15 residues. CDR1 MDHEN and CDR2 SYDVKM come from the germline V gene. In DNA form, the CDR3 reads TGTGCCAGCAGTTTAGATGCGGGGAGCACAGATACGCAGTATTTT. Its protein product is CASSLDAGSTDTQYF.

This clone was counted a few times. This chain joins TRBV27 and TRBJ2-7, with a weak D call TRBD2 (5 bases). The V gene lost 5 bases and the J gene lost 2 bases, with 16 bases spanning the gap. CDR1 is MNHEY, CDR2 SMNVEV, per germline (reference sequence). The CDR3 consists of 15 residues. The CDR3 sequence: CASSLSSLGAYEQYF. The DNA of the CDR3 is TGTGCCAGCAGTCTGTCGTCCCTGGGAGCCTACGAGCAGTACTTC.

The chain uses TRBV3-1 (or the pseudogene TRBV3-2) and TRBJ2-7, with TRBD2 matching over 16 bases. Trimming removed 4 bases from V and 4 bases from J; junction bases left unmatched: 7. The germline gives CDR1 LGHDT, CDR2 YNNKEL (reference sequence). The CDR3 is 17 residues long. The CDR3 DNA is TGTGCCAGCAGCCCCGGGACTAGCGGGAGGGCCGTTTACGAGCAGTACTTC. Protein: CASSPGTSGRAVYEQYF.

The chain's CDR3 is CASSELEDTEAFF. The CDR3, as DNA: TGTGCCAGCAGTGAATTAGAGGACACTGAAGCTTTCTTT. V usage is TRBV2 and J usage is TRBJ1-1; D is undetermined. The germline V gene encodes CDR1 SNHLY and CDR2 FYNNEI. There are 13 residues in the CDR3. Trimming pared 2 bases from V and 3 bases from J, leaving 7 bases between.

The rearrangement joins TRBV11-2 to TRBJ2-7; 8 bases match TRBD2. CDR1 and CDR2 (germline): SGHAT, FQNNGV. CDR3 length: 17 residues. Germline trimming cut 1 base from V and 3 bases from J; bases unmatched to any gene: 11. CDR3 nucleotides: TGTGCCAGCAGCTTAGCGGAAGCGGGAGAAGGAAGCTACGAGCAGTACTTC. Its protein is CASSLAEAGEGSYEQYF. Full variable domain (rest looked up from reference TRBV11-2 and TRBJ2-7): EAGVAQSPRYKIIEKRQSVAFWCNPISGHATLYWYQQILGQGPKLLIQFQNNGVVDDSQLPKDRFSAERLKGVDSTLKIQPAKLEDSAVYLCASSLAEAGEGSYEQYFGPGTRLTVT.

The V gene is TRBV20-1, the J gene TRBJ2-7, with 9 positions matching TRBD2. Germline CDR1 reads DFQATT; CDR2 reads SNEGSKA (reference sequence). This CDR3 spans 14 amino acids. The V and J ends lost 3 bases and 4 bases, in that order; junction bases with no gene match: 7. The CDR3 is CSASPSSGIYEQYF. CDR3 nucleotides: TGCAGTGCTAGTCCGTCTAGCGGGATATACGAGCAGTACTTC.

The chain uses TRBV28 and TRBJ1-6, with no clear D. V was shortened by 3 bases and J by 10 bases, with 19 bases between the two germline ends. CDR3 size: 16 residues. From germline, CDR1 is MDHEN and CDR2 SYDVKM. In DNA, the CDR3 is TGTGCCAGCAGTTTGTTCCGGCGGCTCCGCGGCTCACCCCTCCACTTT. This translates into CASSLFRRLRGSPLHF.